This TCR beta chain was recovered during a study of cytomegalovirus exposure and HLA in healthy donors. Study outcomes and limitations: Cytomegalovirus-associated TCR beta chains were listed, numbering more than 150. A later analysis associated 15,000 or so TCR beta sequences with HLA alleles at a 0.05 false discovery rate. Analyses of presence and absence presupposed an approximately uniform sequencing depth across donors.

There are 14 residues in the CDR3. V was shortened by 7 bases and J by 4 bases, with 16 bases between the two germline ends. The germline CDR1 and CDR2 sequences are GTSNPN and SVGIG (reference sequence). 13 Jbeta primers and 60 Vbeta primers were used for the PCR. The protocol was immunoSEQ multiplex PCR, while the TCRdb copy is restricted to in-frame clones and leaves out a portion. The sample includes around 150,000 clones, around four fifths of them seen just once. With regard to this clone: What it recognizes is unknown.

This TCR came from a young woman in good health and CMV-seronegative. This chain links TRBV30 with TRBJ2-2; possible D gene TRBD1, 5 bases. Sequenced material: PBMCs. CDR3 residues: CALVTDIATGELFF. Written as DNA, the CDR3 is TGTGCCTTGGTGACAGATATCGCCACCGGGGAGCTGTTTTTT.